This record covers a single T cell receptor (beta chain). The data were obtained in a study of T cell clones after liver transplantation. Clones were sequenced by immunoSEQ multiplex PCR, and TCRdb holds only the in-frame ones, with some missing. The table has more than 6,000 clones, 70% seen once. CDR1 SGHTA and CDR2 FQGNSA come from the germline V gene. This CDR3 contains 13 residues. V shed 2 bases and J shed 5 bases, with 7 bases lying between them. The TCR sequence derives from a human donor who received a liver transplant. The gene calls are TRBV7-2 and TRBJ2-1; D uncertain. The sample in question was CD8+ T cells from blood, obtained before liver transplant. The CDR3 coding sequence is TGTGCCAGCAGCTTATCACCTAACAATGAGCAGTTCTTC. Residues: CASSLSPNNEQFF. Based on the CDR3 plus reference TRBV7-2 and TRBJ2-1, the full variable domain is GAGVSQSPSNKVTEKGKDVELRCDPISGHTALYWYRQSLGQGLEFLIYFQGNSAPDKSGLPSDRFSAERTGGSVSTLTIQRTQQEDSAVYLCASSLSPNNEQFFGPGTRLTVL.